The TCR beta chain described here comes from a study of circulating and synovial CD4+ cells in juvenile arthritis. Sequenced by immunoSEQ multiplex PCR; TCRdb stores in-frame clones only, minus some. The repertoire holds tens of thousands of clones, about 95% seen once, with less than 0.2% in the top ten. Sequenced material: CD4+ T cells from blood. The receptor comes from a human donor with juvenile idiopathic arthritis.

As DNA, the CDR3 is TGTGCCAGCAGCTTGTCGCAGGGGAAGGCCAAAAACATTCAGTACTTC. Encoded protein: CASSLSQGKAKNIQYF. This chain joins TRBV5-5 and TRBJ2-4, with D maybe TRBD1 (6 bases). V dropped 1 base and J dropped 1 base, with 12 bases sitting between them. Per germline, CDR1 SGHKS and CDR2 YYEKEE (reference sequence). The CDR3 totals 16 residues.